This TCR beta chain was identified during a study of cytomegalovirus exposure and HLA in healthy donors. Healthy bone marrow donors supplied every sample. Use of 60 Vbeta and 13 Jbeta primers characterized the PCR. Clones were read by immunoSEQ multiplex PCR, and TCRdb kept only the in-frame ones, dropping some. This listing includes roughly 120,000 clones. The sequencing sample was made of PBMCs. This sequence originates from a man aged 25-45 years in good health and CMV-seronegative.

The CDR3 sequence is CATGLSTYEQYF. The CDR3 DNA is TGTGCCACCGGACTCTCAACCTACGAGCAGTACTTC. The chain employs TRBV27 and TRBJ2-5; perhaps TRBD2 as D (5 bases). The closer fit of TRBJ2-7 to the DNA end suggests the J call may be wrong. CDR1 is MNHEY and CDR2 is SMNVEV in the germline V gene (reference sequence). CDR3 size: 12 residues.